The rows below give T cell receptor beta chains drawn from one sample of a study of OX40 agonist ivuxolimab in advanced cancers. Here immunoSEQ multiplex PCR was the method, and the copy in TCRdb shows in-frame clones only, minus some. The sample lists around 59,000 clones, roughly 87% occurring once. The specimen was CD4+ or CD8+ T cells sorted from blood, collected in a trial of the OX40 agonist ivuxolimab. These TCRs come from an adult with an advanced solid tumor such as melanoma, head and neck, liver or kidney cancer. Each CDR3 is given with its conserved first and last residue. A D gene is named only where the DNA matches it firmly.

TRBV7-2	TRBD2	TRBJ2-3	CASSSLAGGPLYTQYF	TGTGCCAGCAGCTCGCTGGCGGGAGGGCCCCTGTATACGCAGTATTTT
TRBV19	-	TRBJ1-1	CASSILQGPDTEAFF	TGTGCCAGTAGTATATTGCAGGGACCCGACACTGAAGCTTTCTTT
TRBV5-6	TRBD2	TRBJ2-2	CASSLRASGYTGELFF	TGTGCCAGCAGCTTGAGGGCTAGCGGTTACACCGGGGAGCTGTTTTTT
TRBV6-5	TRBD2	TRBJ2-1	CASSPETSGKYEQFF	TGTGCCAGCAGCCCGGAAACTAGCGGGAAATATGAGCAGTTCTTC
TRBV4-3	-	TRBJ2-5	CASSQDRAIGETQYF	TGCGCCAGCAGCCAAGATCGCGCCATCGGCGAGACCCAGTACTTC
TRBV9	-	TRBJ1-2	CASSRGRQDYGYTF	TGTGCCAGCAGCAGGGGGAGGCAAGACTATGGCTACACCTTC
TRBV28	-	TRBJ2-3	CASRDRTEGDTQYF	TGTGCCAGCAGGGACAGGACGGAGGGAGATACGCAGTATTTT
TRBV4-2	-	TRBJ2-7	CASSQGTSSSYEQYF	TGTGCCAGCAGCCAGGGGACGTCGAGCTCCTACGAGCAGTACTTC
TRBV7-9	TRBD2	TRBJ2-1	CASSPRDRMGLAGGPEQFF	TGTGCCAGCAGCCCCCGGGACAGGATGGGACTAGCGGGAGGCCCTGAGCAGTTCTTC
TRBV4-3	-	TRBJ2-2	CASTRGGKNTGELFF	TGCGCCAGCACCCGGGGCGGAAAGAACACCGGGGAGCTGTTTTTT
TRBV19	-	TRBJ1-1	CASGTEAFF	TGTGCCAGTGGGACTGAAGCTTTCTTT
TRBV21-1	-	TRBJ2-3	CASSKVGLASDTQYF	TGTGCCAGCAGCAAAGTGGGGCTAGCGTCTGACACGCAGTATTTT
TRBV27	TRBD2	TRBJ2-1	CASLSGRVNEQFF	TGTGCCAGCCTTAGCGGGAGGGTCAATGAGCAGTTCTTC
TRBV27	TRBD1	TRBJ1-1	CASSSRQGTEAFF	TGTGCCAGCAGTTCCCGACAGGGCACTGAAGCTTTCTTT
TRBV6-5	-	TRBJ2-1	CASSYGGGRTGEQFF	TGTGCCAGCAGTTACGGGGGTGGTAGGACCGGTGAGCAGTTCTTC
TRBV2	-	TRBJ1-1	CANAKTEQRPVNTEAFF	TGTGCCAACGCCAAGACCGAACAACGACCTGTGAACACTGAAGCTTTCTTT
TRBV23-1	TRBD2	TRBJ2-7	CASSRRGAYEQYF	TGCGCCAGCAGTCGCCGGGGGGCCTACGAGCAGTACTTC
TRBV2	TRBD1	TRBJ1-4	CASGEGQGSEKLFF	TGTGCCAGCGGAGAGGGACAGGGGAGTGAAAAACTGTTTTTT
TRBV29-1	-	TRBJ2-3	CSVELVPQYF	TGCAGCGTTGAACTAGTTCCGCAGTATTTT
TRBV28	-	TRBJ1-1	CASSPTGTNTEAFF	TGTGCCAGCAGTCCCACAGGGACCAACACTGAAGCTTTCTTT
TRBV10-1	-	TRBJ2-1	CASSAGSYNEQFF	TGCGCCAGCAGTGCGGGCTCCTACAATGAGCAGTTCTTC
TRBV27	-	TRBJ1-2	CASSFSGLGGYTF	TGTGCCAGCAGTTTTTCGGGCCTGGGGGGCTACACCTTC
TRBV7-8	TRBD2	TRBJ2-3	CASSYYRLAAEGNTQYF	TGTGCCAGCAGTTACTATAGACTAGCGGCGGAGGGAAATACGCAGTATTTT
TRBV4-2	TRBD2	TRBJ2-1	CASSQDHSGSESSYNEQFF	TGTGCCAGCAGCCAAGATCATAGCGGGAGTGAGAGCTCCTACAATGAGCAGTTCTTC
TRBV27	-	TRBJ1-5	CATRPGAGSNQPQHF	TGTGCCACCAGACCTGGGGCAGGAAGCAATCAGCCCCAGCATTTT
TRBV5-1	-	TRBJ1-3	CASSLDRFSGNTIYF	TGCGCCAGCAGCTTGGACAGGTTCTCTGGAAACACCATATATTTT
TRBV28	-	TRBJ1-2	CASSLTTGTPNYGYTF	TGTGCCAGCAGTTTGACGACTGGGACTCCCAACTATGGCTACACCTTC
TRBV7-8	-	TRBJ1-5	CASSPLSGPPDQPQHF	TGTGCCAGCAGCCCACTCTCTGGCCCGCCCGATCAGCCCCAGCATTTT
TRBV2	-	TRBJ2-1	CASSPTAEQFF	TGTGCCAGCAGCCCCACTGCGGAGCAGTTCTTC
TRBV7-3	-	TRBJ2-2	CASSLTGPNTGELFF	TGTGCCAGCAGCTTAACGGGACCGAACACCGGGGAGCTGTTTTTT
TRBV28	TRBD2	TRBJ2-3	CASSLRLASFADTQYF	TGTGCCAGCAGTCTCCGACTAGCGTCATTCGCAGATACGCAGTATTTT